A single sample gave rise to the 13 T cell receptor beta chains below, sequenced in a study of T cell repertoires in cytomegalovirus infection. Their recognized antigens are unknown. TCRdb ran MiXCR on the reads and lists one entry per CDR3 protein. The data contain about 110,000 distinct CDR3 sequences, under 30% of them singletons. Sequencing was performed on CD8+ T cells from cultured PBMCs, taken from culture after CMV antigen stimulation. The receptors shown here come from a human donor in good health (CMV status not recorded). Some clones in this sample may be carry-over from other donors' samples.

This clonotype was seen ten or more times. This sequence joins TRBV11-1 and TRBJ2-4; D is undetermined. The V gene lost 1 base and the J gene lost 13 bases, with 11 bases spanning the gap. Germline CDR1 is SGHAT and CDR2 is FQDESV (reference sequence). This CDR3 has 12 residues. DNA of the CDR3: TGTGCCAGCAGCTTAGAGAACAGCAAGCAGTACTTC. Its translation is CASSLENSKQYF.

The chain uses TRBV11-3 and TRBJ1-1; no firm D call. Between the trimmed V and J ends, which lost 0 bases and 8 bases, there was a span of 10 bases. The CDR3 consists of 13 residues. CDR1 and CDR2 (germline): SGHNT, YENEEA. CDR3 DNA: TGTGCCAGCAGCTTAGAGTTCCCGGCGGAAGCTTTCTTT. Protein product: CASSLEFPAEAFF.

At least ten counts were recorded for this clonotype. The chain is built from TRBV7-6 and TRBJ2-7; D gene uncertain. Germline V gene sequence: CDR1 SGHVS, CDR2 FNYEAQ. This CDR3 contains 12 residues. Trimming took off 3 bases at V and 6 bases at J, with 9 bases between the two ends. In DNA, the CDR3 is TGTGCCAGCAGCTTCGGTGGCGGCGAGCAGTACTTC. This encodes CASSFGGGEQYF.

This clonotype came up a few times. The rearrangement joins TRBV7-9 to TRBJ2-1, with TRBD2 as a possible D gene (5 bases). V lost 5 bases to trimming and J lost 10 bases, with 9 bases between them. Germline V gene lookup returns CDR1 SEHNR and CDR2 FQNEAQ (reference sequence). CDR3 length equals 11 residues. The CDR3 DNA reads TGTGCCAGCAGCGGTGGGAGCGAGCAGTTCTTC. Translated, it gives CASSGGSEQFF.

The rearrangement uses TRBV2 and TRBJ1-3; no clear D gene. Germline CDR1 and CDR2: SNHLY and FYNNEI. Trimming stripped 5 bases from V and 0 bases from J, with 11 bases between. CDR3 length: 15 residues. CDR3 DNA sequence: TGTGCCAGCAGTCTTACGGTTCTCTCTGGAAACACCATATATTTT. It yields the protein CASSLTVLSGNTIYF. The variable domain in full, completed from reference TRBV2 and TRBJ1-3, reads EPEVTQTPSHQVTQMGQEVILRCVPISNHLYFYWYRQILGQKVEFLVSFYNNEISEKSEIFDDQFSVERPDGSNFTLKIRSTKLEDSAMYFCASSLTVLSGNTIYFGEGSWLTVV.

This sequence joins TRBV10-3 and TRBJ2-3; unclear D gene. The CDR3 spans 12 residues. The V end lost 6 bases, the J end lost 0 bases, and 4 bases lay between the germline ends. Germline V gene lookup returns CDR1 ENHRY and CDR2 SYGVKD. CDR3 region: CAISTSTDTQYF. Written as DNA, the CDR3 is TGTGCCATCAGCACTAGCACAGATACGCAGTATTTT.

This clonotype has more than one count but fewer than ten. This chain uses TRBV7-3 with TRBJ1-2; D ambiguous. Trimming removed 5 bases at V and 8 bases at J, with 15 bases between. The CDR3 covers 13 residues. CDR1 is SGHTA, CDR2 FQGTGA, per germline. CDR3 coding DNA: TGTGCCAGCAGCCTGGGAGCGGCCGGCGGCTACACCTTC. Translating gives CASSLGAAGGYTF. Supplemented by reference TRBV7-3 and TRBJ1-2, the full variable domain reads GAGVSQTPSNKVTEKGKYVELRCDPISGHTALYWYRQSLGQGPEFLIYFQGTGAADDSGLPNDRFFAVRPEGSVSTLKIQRTERGDSAVYLCASSLGAAGGYTFGSGTRLTVV.

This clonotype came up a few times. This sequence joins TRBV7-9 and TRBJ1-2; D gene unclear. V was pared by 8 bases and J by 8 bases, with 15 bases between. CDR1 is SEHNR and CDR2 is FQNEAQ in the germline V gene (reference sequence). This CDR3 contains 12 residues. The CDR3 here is CASALWPQGYTF. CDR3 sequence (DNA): TGTGCCAGCGCCCTGTGGCCGCAGGGCTACACCTTC. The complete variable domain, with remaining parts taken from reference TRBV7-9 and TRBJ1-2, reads DTGVSQNPRHKITKRGQNVTFRCDPISEHNRLYWYRQTLGQGPEFLTYFQNEAQLEKSRLLSDRFSAERPKGSFSTLEIQRTEQGDSAMYLCASALWPQGYTFGSGTRLTVV.

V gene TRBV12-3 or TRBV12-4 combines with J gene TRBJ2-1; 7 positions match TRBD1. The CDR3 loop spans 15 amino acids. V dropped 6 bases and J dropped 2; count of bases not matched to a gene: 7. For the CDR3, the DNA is TGTGCCAGCAGCGCAGGGGGTGAGACCTACAATGAGCAGTTCTTC. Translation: CASSAGGETYNEQFF.

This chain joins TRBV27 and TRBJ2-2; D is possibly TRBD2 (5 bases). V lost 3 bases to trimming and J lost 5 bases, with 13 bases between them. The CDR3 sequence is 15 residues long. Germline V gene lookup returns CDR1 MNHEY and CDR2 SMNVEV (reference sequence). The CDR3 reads CASSFSGIGTGELFF. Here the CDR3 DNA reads TGTGCCAGCAGTTTTTCCGGGATCGGTACCGGGGAGCTGTTTTTT.

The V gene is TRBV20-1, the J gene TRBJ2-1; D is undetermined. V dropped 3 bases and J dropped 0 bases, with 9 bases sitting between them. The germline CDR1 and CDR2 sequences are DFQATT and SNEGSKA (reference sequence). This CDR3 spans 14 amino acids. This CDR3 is CSASVSNSYNEQFF. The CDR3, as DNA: TGCAGTGCTAGTGTCTCTAACTCCTACAATGAGCAGTTCTTC.

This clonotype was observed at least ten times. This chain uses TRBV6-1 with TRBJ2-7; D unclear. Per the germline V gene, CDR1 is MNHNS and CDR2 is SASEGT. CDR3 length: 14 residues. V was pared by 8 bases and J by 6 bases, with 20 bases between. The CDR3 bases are TGTGCCAGCTCGTCATCCCCCGACGCCGGCGAGCAGTACTTC. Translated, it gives CASSSSPDAGEQYF.

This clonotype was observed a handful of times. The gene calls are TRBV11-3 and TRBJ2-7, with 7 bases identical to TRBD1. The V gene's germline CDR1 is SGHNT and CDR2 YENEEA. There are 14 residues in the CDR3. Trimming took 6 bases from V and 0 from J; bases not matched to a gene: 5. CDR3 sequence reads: CASSQDRSSYEQYF. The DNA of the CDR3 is TGTGCCAGCAGTCAGGACAGGAGCTCCTACGAGCAGTACTTC.